The source of this TCR beta chain is a study of tumor-infiltrating lymphocytes in localized non-small cell lung cancer (dated by TCRdb to about 2021). General notes on the study: The cohort included patients whose samples were collected after neoadjuvant chemotherapy, as well as both smokers and never-smokers and several histologies. From each patient came resected tumor tissue plus uninvolved lung tissue from that same patient, and the uninvolved lung tissue was described as non-adjacent to the tumor. Flow cytometry, multiplex immunofluorescence, RNA-seq, exome sequencing and proteomics were applied to the same patients as TCR sequencing, which was one of several integrated assays. The overall ICON cohort comprised over 140 surgical patients with localized non-small cell lung cancer whose tumors were resected. A total of 60 or so patients were included in the paired tumor versus uninvolved lung comparison of immunoSEQ T-cell fraction. General conclusions and limits of the study: TCR-derived T-cell fraction did not differ between the flow cytometry-defined immunotypes IM1 (good prognosis) and IM2 (poor prognosis). Higher T cell infiltration in tumors than in uninvolved lung tissue was supported by TCRbeta sequencing, consistent with immunofluorescence CD3 counts. Because different assays used different pieces of the same tissue, technical variation could not be distinguished from intratumor heterogeneity. Assay coverage varied across patients depending on available tissue quantity, so only a subset of the cohort had TCR sequencing. Recurrence-free survival showed no association with tumor T-cell fraction measured by TCR sequencing (p = 0.61).

The CDR3 goes from the cysteine to the phenylalanine over 15 residues. CDR3 DNA only is kept here, 45 bases in frame from base 1. From the germline V gene (reference sequence), CDR1 is SEHNR and CDR2 is FQNEAQ. Here V drops 5 bases and J drops 6 bases, and the junction holds 10 bases not matched to any gene. This clone was seen just once. Its antigen is not yet known. No per-base quality is available; no much larger clone lies one base away. Enrollment in ICON was initiated in early 2016, and the last patient was enrolled in the second half of 2018. From a subcohort of around 78 patients, fresh tumor and matched uninvolved tissue were collected for in-depth immune analyses, including TCR sequencing. DNA for TCR sequencing was isolated from bulk tissue, and no cell sorting was done. TCR sequencing with the immunoSEQ assay provided the T-cell fraction in tumor and uninvolved lung tissue. As for how the authors treated the data: To analyze survival, patients were divided into a high T-cell fraction group (upper tertile) and a low T-cell fraction group (lower two tertiles), and the two groups were compared using a log-rank test. A signed-rank test was used to test differences in T-cell fraction between paired tumor and uninvolved lung samples. TCRdb's version of the immuneACCESS table is confined to in-frame rearrangements and falls short of the full clone set. An unresolved V gene accounts for under half of the shortfall where checked; the remainder is of unknown origin. V and J calls and clone size are copied from that table; D and trimming were computed from the DNA. A total of fewer than 15,000 clones appear in this sample, about 71% of them only once. The ten most abundant clones make up more than 7.5% of the sample.

The receptor comes from a human donor with non-small cell lung cancer. The source material was lung tumor tissue. This sequence uses TRBV7-9 and TRBJ2-3; 8 middle bases align to TRBD2. The sequence in DNA is TGTGCCAGCAGCGTCCGGGAGGGGGTTAGGGATACGCAGTATTTT. The translation is CASSVREGVRDTQYF. With the rest looked up from the reference TRBV7-9 and TRBJ2-3 genes rather than sequenced, the full variable domain is DTGVSQNPRHKITKRGQNVTFRCDPISEHNRLYWYRQTLGQGPEFLTYFQNEAQLEKSRLLSDRFSAERPKGSFSTLEIQRTEQGDSAMYLCASSVREGVRDTQYFGPGTRLTVL.